This is a list of T cell receptor beta chains from one sample in a study of blood T cells in healthy people across ages. TCRdb itself ran the 5' RACE reads through MiXCR, one entry per CDR3 protein. Of hundreds of thousands of distinct CDR3 sequences detected, under 70% appear once; the ten largest clones hold over 30%. Sequenced: blood. Receptors originate from a man in his sixties in good health. The CDR3 runs from the conserved cysteine through the conserved F or W. The D gene is left open where the match is weak. Part of the rows lack a size; the others show once, few, many or a class for expanded clones.

d_gene	v_gene	j_gene	len	abundance	CDR3nt	CDR3aa
.	TRBV7-2	TRBJ2-5	14	.	TGTGCCAGCAGCTTAGTTGCACAGGGTGAGACCCAGTACTTC	CASSLVAQGETQYF
TRBD2	TRBV15	TRBJ2-1	20	.	TGTGCCACCAGCAGAGACCCCGGGTCTAGCGGGGGGGTCAACACAATGAGGCAGTTCTTC	CATSRDPGSSGGVNTMRQFF
.	TRBV20-1	TRBJ1-5	14	.	TGCAGTGCTAGAGGAGGGACGGGCAATCAGCCCCAGCATTTT	CSARGGTGNQPQHF
.	TRBV28	TRBJ2-3	12	few	TGTGCCAGCAGTTTGACACACGTTACGCAGTATTTT	CASSLTHVTQYF
.	TRBV6-5	TRBJ2-5	12	few	TGTGCCAGCAGTCACAGACAAGAGACCCAGTACTTC	CASSHRQETQYF
.	TRBV25-1	TRBJ1-2	11	.	TGTGCCACCTTTGTTAACTATGGCTACACCTTC	CATFVNYGYTF
.	TRBV21-1	TRBJ2-2	16	.	TGTGCCAGCAGCCTTCAGGGACAGGGAGGCACCGGGGAGCTGTTTTTT	CASSLQGQGGTGELFF
.	TRBV20-1	TRBJ2-5	11	few	TGCAGTGCTACCGACCTAGAGACCCAGTACTTC	CSATDLETQYF
.	TRBV27	TRBJ2-3	13	.	TGTGCCAGCAGTTTAGGGGACACAGATACGCAGTATTTT	CASSLGDTDTQYF
TRBD1	TRBV6-1	TRBJ2-1	17	few	TGTGCCAGCACCCGCTTTCCGGGACAGGGGGCAGTTGGTGAGCAGTTCTTC	CASTRFPGQGAVGEQFF
.	TRBV11-2	TRBJ2-4	15	.	TGTGCCAGCAGCCCATCTAGAAGGAGGCAGGACATTCAGTACTTC	CASSPSRRRQDIQYF